The table lists the clone carrying this T cell receptor (beta chain) with a count of one. The antigen is not known. The data derive from a study of T cell responses to AZD1222 COVID-19 vaccine. Study background: Second-dose schedules of about 4 or about 12 weeks were combined. Overall study results and limits: Among AZD1222 vaccinees, only 6 or 7 were seropositive at baseline.

Data came from immunoSEQ multiplex PCR; TCRdb stores just in-frame clones and leaves some out. The sample lists 200,000 or so clones; 85% to 95% were seen once. This CDR3 spans 14 amino acids. Germline CDR1 reads LNHDA; CDR2 reads SQIVND (reference sequence). V lost 4 bases to trimming and J lost 3 bases, with 10 bases between them. Sample: peripheral blood, taken on day 0 of AZD1222 vaccination. The source is an adult in good health. This chain joins TRBV19 and TRBJ1-5; TRBD1 might be the D (5 bases). The CDR3: CASSNGALNQPQHF. The CDR3 coding sequence is TGTGCCAGTAGTAACGGGGCCCTCAATCAGCCCCAGCATTTT.